What follows are 31 T cell receptor beta chains derived from one specimen sequenced in a study of beta chain features in type 1 diabetes. Every isolated RNA sample was fully reverse transcribed, so sequencing captured expressed TCRB transcripts. Profiled with immunoSEQ multiplex PCR; TCRdb holds only in-frame clones, not every one. The sample records 200,000 to 300,000 clones, 25% to 30% being singletons. The source material was central memory CD4+ T cells from blood. These receptors all come from a man aged 30 to 45 in good health.

As for this clone: At one boundary the junction diverges from the germline segment, which might be a read error. This rearrangement joins TRBV30 to TRBJ2-2; D call uncertain. The CDR3 length is 16 residues. Germline V CDR1 and CDR2: GTSNPN, SVGIG (reference sequence). For the CDR3, the DNA is TGTACCTGGAGTGTAGGCAGGACGGGTAACACCGGGGAGCTGTTTTTT. Translated: CTWSVGRTGNTGELFF. Full variable domain (rest looked up from reference TRBV30 and TRBJ2-2): SQTIHQWPATLVQPVGSPLSLECTVEGTSNPNLYWYRQAAGRGLQLLFYSVGIGQISSEVPQNLSASRPQDRQFILSSKKLLLSDSGFYLCTWSVGRTGNTGELFFGEGSRLTVL.

The rearrangement joins TRBV30 to TRBJ2-1, with D possibly being TRBD2 (7 bases). Germline V gene sequence: CDR1 GTSNPN, CDR2 SVGIG (reference sequence). The length of the CDR3 is 17 residues. V was pared by 3 bases and J by 0 bases, with 18 bases between. The CDR3 sequence is CAWSGGLRRGSYNEQFF. Written as DNA, the CDR3 is TGTGCCTGGAGCGGGGGGCTCCGTCGTGGCTCCTACAATGAGCAGTTCTTC.

Concerning this clone: A junction boundary mismatches the germline segment, possibly from a read error. V gene TRBV30 combines with J gene TRBJ1-1; TRBD1 might be the D (6 bases). This CDR3 contains 12 residues. Germline CDR1 and CDR2: GTSNPN and SVGIG (reference sequence). The CDR3 nucleotides are TGTGCCTGGAGTGCTTCCGGGGGCCGGGGGGACTTT. It translates to CAWSASGGRGDF. Supplemented by reference TRBV30 and TRBJ1-1, the full variable domain reads SQTIHQWPATLVQPVGSPLSLECTVEGTSNPNLYWYRQAAGRGLQLLFYSVGIGQISSEVPQNLSASRPQDRQFILSSKKLLLSDSGFYLCAWSASGGRGDFGQGTRLTVV.

A few counts support this clone. The chain employs TRBV29-1 and TRBJ2-5, with a weak D call TRBD1 (5 bases). This CDR3 is 16 amino acids long. Trimming took 4 bases from V and 1 from J, leaving 19 bases between them. CDR1 and CDR2 from the germline V gene are SQVTM and ANQGSEA. The CDR3 protein is CSVAKTRGLGQETQYF. CDR3 coding DNA: TGCAGCGTTGCTAAAACAAGGGGTCTGGGCCAAGAGACCCAGTACTTC. The full variable domain, completed using reference TRBV29-1 and TRBJ2-5, is SAVISQKPSRDICQRGTSLTIQCQVDSQVTMMFWYRQQPGQSLTLIATANQGSEATYESGFVIDKFPISRPNLTFSTLTVSNMSPEDSSIYLCSVAKTRGLGQETQYFGPGTRLLVL.

This clone was observed a few times. The chain couples TRBV10-3 to TRBJ2-3, with a tentative D call TRBD2 (5 bases). In germline, CDR1 is ENHRY, CDR2 SYGVKD. This CDR3 spans 16 amino acids. The V end was cut by 4 bases, the J end by 0 bases, with 14 bases between. CDR3 in amino acids: CAISGSWETSTDTQYF. As DNA, the CDR3 is TGTGCCATCAGTGGGTCATGGGAGACTAGCACAGATACGCAGTATTTT.

This clone was counted ten times or more. The chain recombines TRBV28 with TRBJ2-1; TRBD2 aligns across 15 bases. The CDR3 has 18 amino acids. Germline CDR1 is MDHEN and CDR2 is SYDVKM. V gave up 4 bases and J gave up 7 bases; unmatched junction bases: 11. As DNA, the CDR3 is TGTGCCAGCAGTTCCCTAGGGACTAGCGGGAGGCTGGGAAATGAGCAGTTCTTC. This gives the protein CASSSLGTSGRLGNEQFF.

A few counts support this clone. The chain has TRBV7-9 and TRBJ1-2; maybe TRBD1 (6 bases). The germline V gene encodes CDR1 SEHNR and CDR2 FQNEAQ (reference sequence). CDR3 size: 14 residues. V was trimmed by 5 bases and J by 3 bases, leaving 13 bases between them. CDR3 in amino acids: CASSPSTGYYGYTF. The CDR3 DNA is TGTGCCAGCAGCCCCTCTACAGGGTACTATGGCTACACCTTC.

This clone was recorded a few times. The chain is built from TRBV5-1 and TRBJ2-1; 9 bases line up with TRBD1. The CDR3 length is 14 residues. Germline V gene data show CDR1 as SGHRS and CDR2 as YFSETQ. The trim removed 5 bases at V and 12 bases at J, leaving 12 bases unmatched. CDR3 coding DNA: TGCGCCAGCAGTATCGGACAGGGGAGCGCGTGGCAGTTCTTC. Protein: CASSIGQGSAWQFF.

This clone was seen a few times. This chain uses TRBV7-2 with TRBJ2-3; perhaps TRBD2 as D (6 bases). The germline V gene has CDR1 SGHTA and CDR2 FQGNSA. V lost 6 bases, J lost 10 bases, and 14 bases lay in between. The CDR3 is made up of 12 amino acids. The CDR3 DNA reads as TGTGCCAGCAGACCTCCGGGGGACGCGCAGTATTTT. Its translation: CASRPPGDAQYF.

A remark on this clone: A much bigger clone sits one base away, suggesting this may be a read error. The CDR3: CAWRVRDEQYF. The CDR3 region has the DNA TGTGCCTGGAGGGTACGCGACGAGCAGTACTTC. The chain combines TRBV30 with TRBJ2-7; D is unresolved. Trimming cost V 3 bases and J 5 bases, with 8 bases left between them. The CDR3 runs 11 residues. Per germline, CDR1 GTSNPN and CDR2 SVGIG (reference sequence).

The CDR3 is CASSGSGETQYF. The CDR3 DNA follows: TGTGCCAGCAGTGGGTCGGGAGAGACCCAGTACTTC. This chain joins TRBV7-9 and TRBJ2-5; D gene unclear. The CDR3 runs 12 residues. Per the germline V gene, CDR1 is SEHNR and CDR2 is FQNEAQ (reference sequence). V was pared by 6 bases and J by 4 bases, with 9 bases between.

The chain carries TRBV27 and TRBJ2-2; 7 bases map to TRBD1. The CDR3 loop spans 17 amino acids. Germline V gene lookup returns CDR1 MNHEY and CDR2 SMNVEV (reference sequence). Trimming cost V 6 bases and J 4 bases; bases outside gene matches: 14. The DNA of the CDR3 is TGTGCCAGCAGCTCTCAAGGGGGCGCGTTCATCACCGGGGAGCTGTTTTTT. Translation gives CASSSQGGAFITGELFF.

This clone was seen only a few times. The chain couples TRBV6-6 to TRBJ2-7; D is possibly TRBD1 or TRBD2 (5 bases each). With 2 bases removed from V and 6 bases from J, the gap between germline ends came to 14 bases. This CDR3 has 14 residues. Germline V CDR1 and CDR2: MNHNY, SVGAGI (reference sequence). The CDR3 DNA reads as TGTGCCAGCAGTTACGGGACGGACTCACGCGAGCAGTACTTC. Its translation is CASSYGTDSREQYF.

This chain links TRBV1 with TRBJ2-1; TRBD2 is the table's D call and was not checked against the DNA. TRBV1 is a pseudogene. The CDR3 runs 14 residues. The chain's CDR3 is CTSRGLAGFNEQFF. The CDR3 bases are TGCACCAGCAGGGGACTAGCGGGATTCAATGAGCAGTTCTTC.

The DNA for the CDR3 is TGCGCCAGCAGCCGCCACAGGGGGCAGGACTATGGCTACACCTTC. Translating gives CASSRHRGQDYGYTF. The chain has TRBV4-3 and TRBJ1-2; TRBD1 aligns across 9 bases. The CDR3 extends over 15 amino acids. Germline lookup yields CDR1 LGHNA and CDR2 YSLEER. V was pared by 4 bases and J by 3 bases, with 6 bases of the junction left unmatched.

Points on this clone: This sample includes further DNA sequences coding for the same CDR3. CDR3 nucleotide sequence: TGTGCCAGCAGTTACTCGGGACAGGGCTACGAGCAGTACTTC. Protein sequence: CASSYSGQGYEQYF. The chain links TRBV6-6 to TRBJ2-7, with 9 positions matching TRBD1. CDR3 length equals 14 residues. The ends lost 0 bases at V and 3 bases at J; junction bases unmatched: 0. The germline V gene has CDR1 MNHNY and CDR2 SVGAGI (reference sequence).

This clone has only a few counts. This chain links TRBV5-1 with TRBJ2-5, with D unresolved. Trimming removed 2 bases at V and 2 bases at J, with 4 bases between. This CDR3 comprises 12 residues. From germline, CDR1 is SGHRS and CDR2 YFSETQ. The CDR3 is CASSFTQETQYF. The CDR3 DNA follows: TGCGCCAGCAGCTTTACGCAAGAGACCCAGTACTTC.

The V and J genes are TRBV2 and TRBJ1-1, with TRBD1 identical over 7 bases. Germline values: CDR1 SNHLY, CDR2 FYNNEI. This CDR3 is 15 amino acids long. The V and J ends lost 0 bases and 9 bases, in that order; junction bases with no gene match: 10. The CDR3 coding sequence is TGTGCCAGCAGTGAAGCAACAGGGGAACTGTCCCAAGCTTTCTTT. Its translation: CASSEATGELSQAFF.

The rearrangement links TRBV5-1 to TRBJ2-2; unclear D gene. This CDR3 is 14 amino acids long. Germline lookup yields CDR1 SGHRS and CDR2 YFSETQ. V was trimmed by 3 bases and J by 7 bases, leaving 13 bases between them. Here the CDR3 DNA reads TGCGCCAGCAGCTCTTCCGGGTCTGGCGGGGAGCTGTTTTTT. It yields the protein CASSSSGSGGELFF. Together with reference TRBV5-1 and TRBJ2-2, the CDR3 gives the full variable domain: KAGVTQTPRYLIKTRGQQVTLSCSPISGHRSVSWYQQTPGQGLQFLFEYFSETQRNKGNFPGRFSGRQFSNSRSEMNVSTLELGDSALYLCASSSSGSGGELFFGEGSRLTVL.

The CDR3 DNA sequence: TGTGCCAGCAGCGTAGCGGCTTTTAGCACAGATACGCAGTATTTT. It is translated as CASSVAAFSTDTQYF. The gene calls are TRBV9 and TRBJ2-3; no firm D call. This CDR3 has 15 residues. CDR1 is SGDLS and CDR2 is YYNGEE in the germline V gene. Trimming cost V 0 bases and J 0 bases, with 8 bases left between them.

The chain carries TRBV10-3 and TRBJ2-3, with TRBD2 matching over 11 bases. CDR3 size: 14 residues. CDR1 and CDR2 (germline): ENHRY, SYGVKD. V dropped 10 bases and J dropped 3; count of bases not matched to a gene: 6. The CDR3 DNA reads TGTGCCAGCGGGACTAGCGGCCCAACAGATACGCAGTATTTT. Translated: CASGTSGPTDTQYF.

This clone was found a few times. The rearrangement links TRBV28 to TRBJ2-3; D is unclear. Trimming shortened V by 3 bases and J by 4 bases, and 5 bases separated the two germline ends. CDR1 and CDR2 from the germline V gene are MDHEN and SYDVKM. The CDR3 sequence is 12 residues long. Here the CDR3 reads CASSFGSDTQYF. Written as DNA, the CDR3 is TGTGCCAGCAGTTTTGGGTCAGATACGCAGTATTTT.

The rearrangement joins TRBV18 to TRBJ1-1; no definite D call. The ends were cut back, 1 base at V and 3 bases at J, with 9 bases in the middle. The CDR3 covers 14 residues. Germline assignment: CDR1 KGHSH and CDR2 LQKENI. The CDR3 nucleotides read TGTGCCAGCTCACCACAGCGGAGGGACACTGAAGCTTTCTTT. Its translation: CASSPQRRDTEAFF. Using reference TRBV18 and TRBJ1-1 for the parts outside the CDR3, the full variable domain is NAGVMQNPRHLVRRRGQEARLRCSPMKGHSHVYWYRQLPEEGLKFMVYLQKENIIDESGMPKERFSAEFPKEGPSILRIQQVVRGDSAAYFCASSPQRRDTEAFFGQGTRLTVV.

This clone was recorded a few times. The chain joins TRBV7-9 to TRBJ2-2; 9 bases agree with TRBD1. This CDR3 has 14 residues. V lost 3 bases, J lost 7 bases, and 3 bases stayed unmatched. Germline V gene lookup returns CDR1 SEHNR and CDR2 FQNEAQ (reference sequence). The CDR3 region has the DNA TGTGCCAGCAGCTTCGGACAGGGGCACGGGGAGCTGTTTTTT. Its protein is CASSFGQGHGELFF.

This clone was counted only a few times. This chain joins TRBV30 and TRBJ2-1; 13 positions match TRBD2. J lost 2 bases, V lost 3 bases, and 16 bases had no gene match. The CDR3 covers 20 residues. Germline V lookup: CDR1 GTSNPN, CDR2 SVGIG (reference sequence). This CDR3 is CAWSPGGLAGVGVAYNEQFF. CDR3 nucleotides: TGTGCCTGGAGCCCGGGAGGACTAGCGGGAGTGGGGGTAGCCTACAATGAGCAGTTCTTC.

V is TRBV7-2 and J is TRBJ2-7; 7 bases are a match to TRBD1. Trimming removed 7 bases from V and 0 bases from J; junction bases left unmatched: 9. The CDR3 is made up of 15 amino acids. The germline V gene has CDR1 SGHTA and CDR2 FQGNSA. This chain's CDR3 is CASTVDRAYSYEQYF. In DNA, the CDR3 is TGTGCCAGCACCGTCGACAGGGCATACTCCTACGAGCAGTACTTC.

V usage is TRBV28 and J usage is TRBJ2-1; 7 positions match TRBD2. Trimming took 8 bases from V and 5 from J; bases not matched to a gene: 9. The CDR3 length is 14 residues. In germline, CDR1 is MDHEN, CDR2 SYDVKM. The CDR3 here is CASLRDYRDNEQFF. CDR3 in DNA: TGTGCCAGCCTCAGGGACTATCGGGACAATGAGCAGTTCTTC.

This chain uses TRBV11-2 with TRBJ1-2, with D possibly TRBD1 on 5 matching bases. V was pared by 10 bases and J by 7 bases, with 16 bases between. Per germline, CDR1 SGHAT and CDR2 FQNNGV. This CDR3 has 12 residues. For the CDR3, the DNA is TGTGCCATCGACCCAGGGAGGGGTGGCTACACCTTC. Its protein product is CAIDPGRGGYTF.

The chain couples TRBV28 to TRBJ2-1; no definite D call. This CDR3 has 14 residues. Trimming took off 5 bases at V and 10 bases at J, with 18 bases between the two ends. Germline loops: CDR1 MDHEN, CDR2 SYDVKM. The CDR3 DNA reads as TGTGCCAGCAGTCCCCCAGGTGACTCCAGAGAGCAGTTCTTC. Its protein is CASSPPGDSREQFF.

This clone was seen many times. CDR3 sequence reads: CASSPGGRIGEQFF. For the CDR3, the DNA is TGCGCCAGCAGCCCTGGCGGAAGGATCGGGGAGCAGTTCTTC. The rearrangement links TRBV5-1 to TRBJ2-1; D remains unclear. V was shortened by 4 bases and J by 10 bases, with 18 bases between the two germline ends. The CDR3 has 14 residues. CDR1 SGHRS and CDR2 YFSETQ come from the germline V gene.

Points on this clone: A much larger clone lies a single base off, so this may be a read error. The genes are TRBV28 and TRBJ2-3; D might be TRBD2 (5 bases). This CDR3 comprises 12 residues. From germline, CDR1 is MDHEN and CDR2 SYDVKM. The germline V and J ends were trimmed by 6 bases and 6 bases, with 10 bases remaining between them. The CDR3 DNA follows: TGTGCCAGCAGCACGGGGTTCGATACGCAGTATTTT. This sequence encodes CASSTGFDTQYF.